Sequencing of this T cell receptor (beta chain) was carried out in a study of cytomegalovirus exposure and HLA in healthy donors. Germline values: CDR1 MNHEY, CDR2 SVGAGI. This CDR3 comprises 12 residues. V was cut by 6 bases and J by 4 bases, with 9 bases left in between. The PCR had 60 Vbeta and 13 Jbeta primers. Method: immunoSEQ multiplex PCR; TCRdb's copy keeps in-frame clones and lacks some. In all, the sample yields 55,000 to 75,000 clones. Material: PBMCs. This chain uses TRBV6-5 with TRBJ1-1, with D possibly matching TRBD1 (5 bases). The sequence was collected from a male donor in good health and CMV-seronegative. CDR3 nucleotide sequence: TGTGCCAGCAGCAGCGGGGGCACTGAAGCTTTCTTT. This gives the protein CASSSGGTEAFF.